This T cell receptor beta chain was captured in a study of chronic HIV infection and antiretroviral therapy. This clonotype was seen a few times. TCRdb re-analysed the 5' RACE reads in MiXCR, keeping a single row per CDR3 protein. In the table there are more than 25,000 distinct CDR3 sequences, around 8.6% of which are singletons. V lost 3 bases, J lost 6 bases, and 4 bases stayed unmatched. Germline assignment: CDR1 KGHSH and CDR2 LQKENI. CDR3 length equals 13 residues. Sequenced material: peripheral blood. The origin of this receptor is an adult who had HIV and had not received antiretroviral therapy, or was an uninfected healthy control (not recorded which). The gene calls are TRBV18 and TRBJ1-1, with TRBD1 matching 7 bases. CDR3 coding DNA: TGTGCCAGCTCACCTACAGGGGAGCCTGAAGCTTTCTTT. The encoded protein is CASSPTGEPEAFF.